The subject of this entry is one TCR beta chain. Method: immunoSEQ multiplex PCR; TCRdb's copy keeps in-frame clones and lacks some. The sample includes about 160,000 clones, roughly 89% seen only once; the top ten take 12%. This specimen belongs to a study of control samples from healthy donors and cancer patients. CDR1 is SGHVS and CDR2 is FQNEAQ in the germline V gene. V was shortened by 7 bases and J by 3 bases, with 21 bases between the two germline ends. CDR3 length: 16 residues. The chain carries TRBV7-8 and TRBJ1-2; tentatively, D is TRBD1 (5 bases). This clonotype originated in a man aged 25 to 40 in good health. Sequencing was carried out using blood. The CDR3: CASISRRDSSYYGYTF. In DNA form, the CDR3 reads TGTGCCAGCATATCTAGGCGGGACTCCTCATACTATGGCTACACCTTC.